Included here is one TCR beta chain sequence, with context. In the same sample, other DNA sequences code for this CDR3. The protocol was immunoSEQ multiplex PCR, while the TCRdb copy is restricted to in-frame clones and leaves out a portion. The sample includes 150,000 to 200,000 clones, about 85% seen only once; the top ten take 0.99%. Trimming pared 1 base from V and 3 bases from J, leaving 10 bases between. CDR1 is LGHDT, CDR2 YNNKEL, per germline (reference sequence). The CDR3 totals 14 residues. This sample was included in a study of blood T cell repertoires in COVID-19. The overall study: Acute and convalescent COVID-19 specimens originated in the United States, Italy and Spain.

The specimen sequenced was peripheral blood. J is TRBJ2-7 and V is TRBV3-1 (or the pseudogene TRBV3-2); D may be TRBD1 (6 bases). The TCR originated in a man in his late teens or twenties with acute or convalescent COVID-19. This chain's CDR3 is CASSQGDNRYEQYF. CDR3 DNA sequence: TGTGCCAGCAGCCAAGGGGACAACCGCTACGAGCAGTACTTC.